The 4 T cell receptor beta chains below come from one sample, sequenced in a study of STAT3 mutations in large granular lymphocyte leukemia. Findings and limits, study-wide: Every T-cell large granular lymphocyte leukemia patient had at least one immunodominant TCR beta clonotype.

No cognate antigen is known for these TCRs. Using immunoSEQ multiplex PCR, the repertoire was profiled, and TCRdb retains in-frame clones only, with some absent. There are more than 6,500 clones in the sample; roughly three quarters occur only once, and roughly 25% lies in the top ten. The sample comprised peripheral blood mononuclear cells. Every receptor here comes from a middle-aged woman with T-cell large granular lymphocyte leukemia. Some clones in this sample may be carry-over from other donors' samples.

This sequence joins TRBV29-1 and TRBJ1-1; the D is unclear. V was clipped by 1 base and J by 0 bases, with 12 bases between them. The CDR3 is made up of 15 amino acids. CDR1 and CDR2 (germline): SQVTM, ANQGSEA. The CDR3 nucleotides are TGCAGCGTTGAAGTCACCCCGGGGATGAACACTGAAGCTTTCTTT. Its protein product is CSVEVTPGMNTEAFF.

This clone was counted a few times. The chain couples TRBV18 to TRBJ1-1; no reliable D call. The CDR3 totals 11 residues. Germline values: CDR1 KGHSH, CDR2 LQKENI. V was clipped by 5 bases and J by 4 bases, with 5 bases between them. The CDR3 loop is CASSSRTEAFF. DNA for the CDR3: TGTGCCAGCTCATCACGCACTGAAGCTTTCTTT.

The chain employs TRBV30 and TRBJ2-7; D possibly corresponds to TRBD2 (6 bases). Deletions cut 0 bases from V and 4 bases from J, with 13 bases between. CDR1 is GTSNPN, CDR2 SVGIG, per germline (reference sequence). The CDR3 is 14 residues long. The CDR3 reads CAWSVGGGGYEQYF. CDR3 DNA: TGTGCCTGGAGTGTCGGGGGAGGAGGGTACGAGCAGTACTTC.

The CDR3 DNA reads as TGTGCCAGCGGCGGGGCCACGTACGAGCAGTACTTC. Its translation is CASGGATYEQYF. This chain links TRBV9 with TRBJ2-7, with D maybe TRBD2 (6 bases). With 7 bases removed from V and 4 bases from J, the gap between germline ends came to 12 bases. The CDR3 runs 12 residues. CDR1 is SGDLS and CDR2 is YYNGEE in the germline V gene.